The count of the clone carrying this T cell receptor beta chain is one. As yet, its antigen is unknown. This entry comes from a study of a mutant IDH1 vaccine in newly diagnosed glioma. The time point denotes: week 47, end of study. A single vaccine dose contained 300 ug of mutant IDH1 20-mer peptide, and topical imiquimod was used with it. The assay was immunoSEQ multiplex PCR, and TCRdb's table has in-frame clones only and misses some. Altogether about 34,000 clones are present, around 87% being singletons, with the ten largest covering 12%. CDR3 length: 14 amino acids. V was cut by 3 bases and J by 5 bases, with 11 bases left in between. CDR1 is LNHNV, CDR2 YYDKDF, per germline (reference sequence).

This chain uses TRBV15 with TRBJ1-5; no firm D call. The source material was PBMCs, sampled from a glioma patient whose treatment included an IDH1 peptide vaccine. The TCR sequence derives from a woman in her twenties or thirties with glioma. The CDR3 here is CATSSVREDQPQHF. The CDR3 bases are TGTGCCACCAGCAGTGTACGCGAGGATCAGCCCCAGCATTTT.